Relative to its sample, the clone carrying this T cell receptor beta chain is medium-sized (0.01 to 0.1%). The sample comes from a study of graft-versus-host responses after intestinal transplantation. About the research overall: Each recipient received anti-thymocyte globulin induction, then tacrolimus and steroids for around 3 years.

Germline trimming cut 5 bases from V and 4 bases from J; bases unmatched to any gene: 6. The CDR3 has 14 residues. CDR1 and CDR2 (germline): SGHTA, FQGNSA. The responders that had proliferated, CFSE-low CD3+CD4+ and CD3+CD8+ cells, were sorted after the reaction. Only in-frame clones appear in the TCRdb table, and some are missing; sequencing was by immunoSEQ multiplex PCR. The repertoire includes approximately 6,300 clones, roughly 20% of them detected once, and approximately 5.1% sits in the top ten. V gene TRBV7-2 combines with J gene TRBJ2-3, with TRBD1 matching 7 bases. This material consisted of alloreactive CD4+ T cells from a mixed lymphocyte reaction culture, taken before transplantation. Subset meaning: CFSE-low proliferating T cells sorted from roughly six-day pre-transplant mixed lymphocyte reaction (GvH or HvG direction). This TCR derives from a human patient who was an organ donor for intestinal transplantation. The DNA for the CDR3 is TGTGCCAGCAGCCCGAGACAGGGTTCAGATACGCAGTATTTT. It yields the protein CASSPRQGSDTQYF.